This entry features one T cell receptor beta chain sequence. The sample originates from a study of blood T cell repertoires in COVID-19. Germline CDR1 and CDR2: LNHDA and SQIVND (reference sequence). V dropped 3 bases and J dropped 5; count of bases not matched to a gene: 8. The CDR3 runs 15 residues. TCRdb keeps only in-frame clones here, not all; method: immunoSEQ multiplex PCR. Of 220,000 or so clones listed, about 83% are singletons. V and J are TRBV19 and TRBJ2-3; 7 bases map to TRBD1. The receptor's source is a woman between 45 and 60 years old who had recovered from COVID-19. The material sequenced was PBMCs or T cells enriched from blood (not recorded which). The CDR3: CASSILQGSGDTQYF. CDR3 in DNA: TGTGCCAGTAGTATCTTACAGGGGAGTGGAGATACGCAGTATTTT.